This T cell receptor (beta chain) emerged from a study of response to subunit inactivated influenza vaccine. Overall study findings and caveats: Seasonal influenza vaccination, on each occasion, was suggested by the authors to recruit few new T cells.

Comments on this clonotype: Its antigen remains unknown.

TCRdb fed the RT-PCR reads into MiXCR, producing one record per CDR3 protein. This sample has hundreds of thousands of distinct CDR3 sequences; around 14% occur once, and the top ten carry 5.5% to 7%. This sequence was found in a man over 45 who received an inactivated influenza vaccine. The sample here was PBMCs from blood, taken roughly 15 days before vaccination.

In DNA form, the CDR3 reads TGTGCCACTAAAGCGGGAGAGGAGACCCAGTACTTC. It encodes CATKAGEETQYF. The J gene is TRBJ2-5, the V gene TRBV6-2 or TRBV6-3, with 8 bases lining up with TRBD2. This CDR3 is built from 12 residues. The germline gives CDR1 MNHEY, CDR2 SVGEGT. V shed 10 bases and J 5 bases; nucleotides not matched to a gene: 6.